Listed here are 20 T cell receptor beta chains from one sample, sequenced in a study of cytomegalovirus exposure and HLA in healthy donors. Assay: immunoSEQ multiplex PCR; the TCRdb copy retains only in-frame clones and omits some. This sample yields about 130,000 clones, of which 90% to 96% are seen a single time; less than 2% belongs to the top ten. The sequenced material came from PBMCs. Source of these receptors: a man younger than 35 in good health and CMV-seronegative.

CDR3 loop: CASSYSMAAATGELFF. In nucleotides, the CDR3 is TGTGCCAGCAGTTACTCGATGGCGGCAGCCACCGGGGAGCTGTTTTTT. This chain joins TRBV6-5 and TRBJ2-2; D not resolved. Trimming removed 0 bases at V and 4 bases at J, with 12 bases between. The CDR3 covers 16 residues. Germline V gives CDR1 MNHEY, CDR2 SVGAGI.

The chain combines TRBV7-6 with TRBJ2-1; maybe TRBD1 (5 bases). Trimming removed 4 bases at V and 4 bases at J, with 14 bases between. Germline CDR1 SGHVS, CDR2 FNYEAQ. The CDR3 has 15 amino acids. In nucleotides, the CDR3 is TGTGCCAGCAGCTCACCGCAACAGGAGTACAATGAGCAGTTCTTC. Protein: CASSSPQQEYNEQFF.

This clone was counted once. The gene calls are TRBV6-5 and TRBJ1-5; TRBD1 is a possible D gene (5 bases). From germline, CDR1 is MNHEY and CDR2 SVGAGI. CDR3 length: 15 amino acids. V was shortened by 8 bases and J by 3 bases, with 17 bases between the two germline ends. The CDR3 nucleotides are TGTGCCAGCGGACGAGTTCGGGGGTCCAATCAGCCCCAGCATTTT. Residues: CASGRVRGSNQPQHF.

The rearrangement uses TRBV5-4 and TRBJ2-7; D perhaps matches TRBD2 (5 bases). The CDR3 is made up of 14 amino acids. Germline V CDR1 and CDR2: SGHNT, YYREEE (reference sequence). The V and J ends lost 0 bases and 2 bases respectively, with 9 bases between them. The CDR3 spells CASSLGGNPYEQYF. CDR3 nucleotides: TGTGCCAGCAGCTTGGGAGGGAACCCCTACGAGCAGTACTTC.

The chain employs TRBV11-2 and TRBJ2-7; a possible D gene is TRBD2 (5 bases). The CDR3 consists of 17 residues. The V gene's germline CDR1 is SGHAT and CDR2 FQNNGV. V gave up 0 bases and J gave up 1 base, with 16 bases separating them. CDR3 in DNA: TGTGCCAGCAGCTTAGACGCCCCGAACCGAGGGTCCTACGAGCAGTACTTC. It is translated as CASSLDAPNRGSYEQYF. Looking up the rest from reference TRBV11-2 and TRBJ2-7 gives the full variable domain: EAGVAQSPRYKIIEKRQSVAFWCNPISGHATLYWYQQILGQGPKLLIQFQNNGVVDDSQLPKDRFSAERLKGVDSTLKIQPAKLEDSAVYLCASSLDAPNRGSYEQYFGPGTRLTVT.

This sequence joins TRBV27 and TRBJ2-7; TRBD2 agrees at 10 bases. Germline V CDR1 and CDR2: MNHEY, SMNVEV (reference sequence). V was pared by 6 bases and J by 3 bases, with 2 bases of the junction left unmatched. The CDR3 contains 13 residues. The CDR3 DNA sequence: TGTGCCAGCAGCATAGCGGGAGGCTACGAGCAGTACTTC. Protein sequence: CASSIAGGYEQYF.

The chain couples TRBV7-2 to TRBJ1-4; 7 bases align to TRBD1. After removal of 7 bases from V and 6 bases from J, the junction contained 8 bases not matched to a gene. CDR3 length: 14 residues. Germline CDR1 reads SGHTA; CDR2 reads FQGNSA. The CDR3 here is CASTPGTEHEKLFF. The CDR3 bases are TGTGCCAGCACCCCCGGGACAGAACATGAAAAACTGTTTTTT.

The chain uses TRBV28 and TRBJ2-3, with TRBD1 identical over 8 bases. Germline values: CDR1 MDHEN, CDR2 SYDVKM. The CDR3 has 16 amino acids. V lost 5 bases, J lost 1 base, and 8 bases stayed unmatched. Here the CDR3 reads CASSPQGAGGTDTQYF. The CDR3 DNA is TGTGCCAGCAGTCCTCAGGGGGCAGGGGGCACAGATACGCAGTATTTT.

The V gene is TRBV27, the J gene TRBJ2-7; D possibly corresponds to TRBD2 (5 bases). CDR3 size: 15 residues. Trimming shortened V by 2 bases and J by 6 bases, and 17 bases separated the two germline ends. CDR1 and CDR2 (germline): MNHEY, SMNVEV (reference sequence). In nucleotides, the CDR3 is TGTGCCAGCAGTTTAACGGGGATTCTAACAAGCGAGCAGTACTTC. It is translated as CASSLTGILTSEQYF.

V usage is TRBV4-2 and J usage is TRBJ2-1; TRBD2 is a possible D gene (5 bases). With 0 bases removed from V and 1 base from J, the gap between germline ends came to 10 bases. Germline V gene lookup returns CDR1 LGHNA and CDR2 YNFKEQ. The CDR3 consists of 16 residues. The CDR3 nucleotides read TGTGCCAGCAGCCAAGAGGAGGCCCGGTCCTACAATGAGCAGTTCTTC. Translation gives CASSQEEARSYNEQFF.

The rearrangement links TRBV27 to TRBJ2-7, with D unclear. This CDR3 has 11 amino acids. Germline CDR1 is MNHEY and CDR2 is SMNVEV (reference sequence). Trimming removed 4 bases at V and 6 bases at J, with 7 bases between. The DNA of the CDR3 is TGTGCCAGCAGTTCCCTCTTCGAGCAGTACTTC. This gives the protein CASSSLFEQYF.

V gene TRBV4-3 combines with J gene TRBJ2-2; D is perhaps TRBD2 (5 bases). This CDR3 has 16 amino acids. Trimming took 0 bases from V and 3 from J, leaving 11 bases between them. The germline CDR1 and CDR2 sequences are LGHNA and YSLEER. CDR3 residues: CASSQEREFDTGELFF. The CDR3 DNA follows: TGCGCCAGCAGCCAAGAGAGGGAATTTGACACCGGGGAGCTGTTTTTT.

V usage is TRBV7-3 and J usage is TRBJ2-3; TRBD2 might be the D (5 bases). The germline V gene encodes CDR1 SGHTA and CDR2 FQGTGA. The V end lost 4 bases, the J end lost 5 bases, and 10 bases lay between the germline ends. The CDR3 is 13 residues long. The CDR3 sequence: CASSSGVEDTQYF. DNA for the CDR3: TGTGCCAGCAGCTCCGGGGTAGAAGATACGCAGTATTTT.

The V call is TRBV11-2, the J call TRBJ2-3, with D possibly matching TRBD2 (5 bases). The CDR3 spans 16 residues. V shed 6 bases and J shed 6 bases, with 22 bases lying between them. CDR1 is SGHAT, CDR2 FQNNGV, per germline. CDR3: CASRHLRRGPRDTQYF. CDR3 DNA: TGTGCCAGCAGGCACCTCAGGCGCGGGCCACGGGATACGCAGTATTTT.

The V and J genes are TRBV13 and TRBJ2-7; 8 nucleotides line up with TRBD2. The CDR3 is made up of 15 amino acids. Germline V lookup: CDR1 PRHDT, CDR2 FYEKMQ (reference sequence). Trimming cost V 1 base and J 4 bases; bases outside gene matches: 6. The CDR3 loop reads CASSLAGSGKYEQYF. The CDR3 region has the DNA TGTGCCAGCAGCTTAGCCGGTAGCGGGAAGTACGAGCAGTACTTC.

The V call is TRBV6-1, the J call TRBJ1-5; possible D gene TRBD1, 5 bases. V shed 8 bases and J shed 3 bases, with 8 bases lying between them. There are 12 residues in the CDR3. The germline gives CDR1 MNHNS, CDR2 SASEGT. The CDR3 DNA is TGTGCCAGCCGGGACTACAATCAGCCCCAGCATTTT. This translates into CASRDYNQPQHF.

This clone was recorded only once. This sequence joins TRBV9 and TRBJ2-5; perhaps TRBD1 as D (5 bases). Germline CDR1 reads SGDLS; CDR2 reads YYNGEE. The CDR3 loop spans 14 amino acids. Trimming took off 0 bases at V and 5 bases at J, with 11 bases between the two ends. In DNA form, the CDR3 reads TGTGCCAGCAGCGTAGCTGGGGCTCGGGAGACCCAGTACTTC. Translation: CASSVAGARETQYF.

This clone was picked up one time. The gene calls are TRBV4-3 and TRBJ2-5, with D perhaps TRBD1 (6 bases). V was clipped by 4 bases and J by 7 bases, with 16 bases between them. This CDR3 is 14 amino acids long. Germline CDR1 is LGHNA and CDR2 is YSLEER. The CDR3 reads CASSPGTLQGTQYF. DNA for the CDR3: TGCGCCAGCAGCCCTGGGACACTACAGGGGACCCAGTACTTC.

V and J are TRBV27 and TRBJ2-7; 12 bases map to TRBD1. This CDR3 is 14 amino acids long. Germline V gene lookup returns CDR1 MNHEY and CDR2 SMNVEV (reference sequence). V lost 3 bases, J lost 5 bases, and 2 bases stayed unmatched. CDR3 sequence reads: CASSLGTGGNEQYF. The CDR3, as DNA: TGTGCCAGCAGTTTGGGGACAGGGGGCAACGAGCAGTACTTC.

The rearrangement links TRBV27 to TRBJ2-1, with D possibly matching TRBD2 (5 bases). Germline V lookup: CDR1 MNHEY, CDR2 SMNVEV (reference sequence). This CDR3 spans 13 amino acids. V shed 3 bases and J shed 3 bases, with 6 bases lying between them. The CDR3 is CASSFGSYNEQFF. CDR3 nucleotides: TGTGCCAGCAGTTTTGGGAGCTACAATGAGCAGTTCTTC.